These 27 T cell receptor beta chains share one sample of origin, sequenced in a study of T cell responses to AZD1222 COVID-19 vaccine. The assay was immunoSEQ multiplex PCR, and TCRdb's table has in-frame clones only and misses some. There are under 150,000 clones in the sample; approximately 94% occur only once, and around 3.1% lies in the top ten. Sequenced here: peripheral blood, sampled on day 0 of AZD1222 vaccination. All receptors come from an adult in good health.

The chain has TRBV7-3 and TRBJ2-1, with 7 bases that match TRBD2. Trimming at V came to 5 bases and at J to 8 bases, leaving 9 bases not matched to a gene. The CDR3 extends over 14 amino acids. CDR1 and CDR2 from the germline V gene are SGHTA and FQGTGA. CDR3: CASSALAANDEQFF. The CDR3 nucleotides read TGTGCCAGCAGCGCCCTAGCGGCGAACGATGAGCAGTTCTTC.

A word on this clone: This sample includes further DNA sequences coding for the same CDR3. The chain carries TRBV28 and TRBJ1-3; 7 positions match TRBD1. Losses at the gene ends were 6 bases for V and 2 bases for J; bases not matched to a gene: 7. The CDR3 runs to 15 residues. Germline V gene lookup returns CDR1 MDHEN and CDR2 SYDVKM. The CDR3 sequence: CASSPDREAGNTIYF. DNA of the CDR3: TGTGCCAGCAGCCCAGACAGGGAAGCTGGAAACACCATATATTTT.

CDR3 coding DNA: TGTGCCAGCAGTGACGGACTATCCTACGAGCAGTACTTC. It encodes CASSDGLSYEQYF. V usage is TRBV6-1 and J usage is TRBJ2-7, with D perhaps TRBD2 (6 bases). The CDR3 extends over 13 amino acids. The ends were cut back, 3 bases at V and 1 base at J, with 7 bases in the middle. Germline CDR1 reads MNHNS; CDR2 reads SASEGT.

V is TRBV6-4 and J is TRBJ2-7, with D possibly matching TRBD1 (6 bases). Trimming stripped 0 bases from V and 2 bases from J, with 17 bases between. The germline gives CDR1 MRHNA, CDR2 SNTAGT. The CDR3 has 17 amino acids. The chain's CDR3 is CASSDSKGGREAYEQYF. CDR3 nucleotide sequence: TGTGCCAGCAGTGACTCCAAAGGGGGACGGGAAGCCTACGAGCAGTACTTC.

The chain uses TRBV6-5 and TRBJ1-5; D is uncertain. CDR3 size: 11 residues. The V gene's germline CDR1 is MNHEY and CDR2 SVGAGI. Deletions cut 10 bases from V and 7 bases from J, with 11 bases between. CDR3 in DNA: TGTGCCACCTCCTCGGAGCAGCCCCAGCATTTT. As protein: CATSSEQPQHF.

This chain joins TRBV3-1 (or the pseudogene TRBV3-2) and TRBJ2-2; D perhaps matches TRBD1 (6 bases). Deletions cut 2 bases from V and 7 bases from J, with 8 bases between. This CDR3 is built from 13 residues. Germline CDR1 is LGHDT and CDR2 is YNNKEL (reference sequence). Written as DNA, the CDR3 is TGTGCCAGCAGCCAAAAGGGGGTCGGGGAGCTGTTTTTT. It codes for CASSQKGVGELFF.

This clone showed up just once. For the CDR3, the DNA is TGTGCCAGTAGTATTACTCCCCCGTTGGAGGGAGGCGGCTACACCTTC. This translates into CASSITPPLEGGGYTF. This rearrangement joins TRBV19 to TRBJ1-2; D gene ambiguous. Germline lookup yields CDR1 LNHDA and CDR2 SQIVND (reference sequence). Trimming stripped 3 bases from V and 8 bases from J, with 22 bases between. This CDR3 has 16 residues.

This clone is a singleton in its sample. The DNA of the CDR3 is TGCGCCAGCAGAAGGGACAGGGTAGGCACTGAAGCTTTCTTT. Its protein product is CASRRDRVGTEAFF. V usage is TRBV5-1 and J usage is TRBJ1-1, with 9 bases identical to TRBD1. The CDR3 spans 14 residues. V was clipped by 5 bases and J by 4 bases; unmatched bases: 6. Germline V gene lookup returns CDR1 SGHRS and CDR2 YFSETQ.

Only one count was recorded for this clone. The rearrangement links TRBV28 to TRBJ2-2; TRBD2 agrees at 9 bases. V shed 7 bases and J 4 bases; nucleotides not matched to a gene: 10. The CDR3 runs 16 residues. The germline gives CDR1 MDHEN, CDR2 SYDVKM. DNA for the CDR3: TGTGCCAGCAATGACGGGGGCGGGAGGGCCACCGGGGAGCTGTTTTTT. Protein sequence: CASNDGGGRATGELFF.

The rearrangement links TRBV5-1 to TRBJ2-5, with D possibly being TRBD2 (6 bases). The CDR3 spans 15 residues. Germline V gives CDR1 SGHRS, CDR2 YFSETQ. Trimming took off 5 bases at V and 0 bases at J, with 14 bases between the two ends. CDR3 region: CASRRGGGDQETQYF. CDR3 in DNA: TGCGCCAGCAGGCGGGGAGGAGGAGACCAAGAGACCCAGTACTTC.

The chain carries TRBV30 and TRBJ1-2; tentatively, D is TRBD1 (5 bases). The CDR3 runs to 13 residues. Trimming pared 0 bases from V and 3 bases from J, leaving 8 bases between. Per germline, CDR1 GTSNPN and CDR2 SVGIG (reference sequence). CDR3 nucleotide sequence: TGTGCCTGGAGTGTGACCAGGGACTATGGCTACACCTTC. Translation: CAWSVTRDYGYTF.

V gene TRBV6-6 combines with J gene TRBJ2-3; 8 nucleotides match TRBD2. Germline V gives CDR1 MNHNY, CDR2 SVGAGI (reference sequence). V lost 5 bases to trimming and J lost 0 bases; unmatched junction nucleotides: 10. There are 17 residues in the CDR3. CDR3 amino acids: CASSRSVGTSSTDTQYF. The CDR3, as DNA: TGTGCCAGCAGTCGGTCTGTCGGGACTAGTAGCACAGATACGCAGTATTTT.

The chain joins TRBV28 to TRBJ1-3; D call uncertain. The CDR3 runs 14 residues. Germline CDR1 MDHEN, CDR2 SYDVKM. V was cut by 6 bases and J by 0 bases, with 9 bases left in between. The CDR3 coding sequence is TGTGCCAGCAGGAGGACTCGCTCTGGAAACACCATATATTTT. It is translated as CASRRTRSGNTIYF.

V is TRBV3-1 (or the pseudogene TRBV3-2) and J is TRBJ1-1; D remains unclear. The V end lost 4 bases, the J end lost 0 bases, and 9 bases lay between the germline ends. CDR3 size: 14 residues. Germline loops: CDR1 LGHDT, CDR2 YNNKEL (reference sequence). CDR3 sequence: CASSRASMNTEAFF. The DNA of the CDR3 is TGTGCCAGCAGCCGGGCATCAATGAACACTGAAGCTTTCTTT.

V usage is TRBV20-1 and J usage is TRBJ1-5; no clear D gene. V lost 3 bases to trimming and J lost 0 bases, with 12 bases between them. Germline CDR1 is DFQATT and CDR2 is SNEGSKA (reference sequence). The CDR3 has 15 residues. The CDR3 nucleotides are TGCAGTGCTAGTCGGCAGGAGCATAGCAATCAGCCCCAGCATTTT. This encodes CSASRQEHSNQPQHF.

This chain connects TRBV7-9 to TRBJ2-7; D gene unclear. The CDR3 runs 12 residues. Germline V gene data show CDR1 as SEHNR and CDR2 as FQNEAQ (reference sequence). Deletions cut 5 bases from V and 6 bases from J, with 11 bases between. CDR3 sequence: CASSVRVGEQYF. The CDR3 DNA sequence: TGTGCCAGCAGCGTAAGGGTGGGCGAGCAGTACTTC.

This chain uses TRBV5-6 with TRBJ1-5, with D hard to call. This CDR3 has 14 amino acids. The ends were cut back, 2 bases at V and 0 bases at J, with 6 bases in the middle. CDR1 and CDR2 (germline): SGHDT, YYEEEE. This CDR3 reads CASSFQSSNQPQHF. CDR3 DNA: TGTGCCAGCAGCTTTCAGAGTAGCAATCAGCCCCAGCATTTT.

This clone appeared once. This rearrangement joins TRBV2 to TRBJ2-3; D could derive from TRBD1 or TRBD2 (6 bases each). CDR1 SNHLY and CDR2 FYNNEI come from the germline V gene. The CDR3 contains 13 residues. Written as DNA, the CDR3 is TGTGGAGTATCAGGGGAGGTGACAGATACGCAGTATTTT. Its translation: CGVSGEVTDTQYF.

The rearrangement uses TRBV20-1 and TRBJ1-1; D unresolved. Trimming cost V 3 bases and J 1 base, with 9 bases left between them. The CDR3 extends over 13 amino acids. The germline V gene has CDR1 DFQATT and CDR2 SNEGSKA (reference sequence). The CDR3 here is CSASKQSNTEAFF. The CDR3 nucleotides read TGCAGTGCTAGTAAGCAGTCGAACACTGAAGCTTTCTTT.

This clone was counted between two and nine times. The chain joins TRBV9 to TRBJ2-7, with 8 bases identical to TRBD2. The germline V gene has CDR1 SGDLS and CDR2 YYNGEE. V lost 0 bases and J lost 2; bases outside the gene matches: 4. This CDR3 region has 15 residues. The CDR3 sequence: CASSVASGLAYEQYF. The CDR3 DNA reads TGTGCCAGCAGCGTAGCTAGCGGGCTAGCCTACGAGCAGTACTTC. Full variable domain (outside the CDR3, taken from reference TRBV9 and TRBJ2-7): DSGVTQTPKHLITATGQRVTLRCSPRSGDLSVYWYQQSLDQGLQFLIQYYNGEERAKGNILERFSAQQFPDLHSELNLSSLELGDSALYFCASSVASGLAYEQYFGPGTRLTVT.

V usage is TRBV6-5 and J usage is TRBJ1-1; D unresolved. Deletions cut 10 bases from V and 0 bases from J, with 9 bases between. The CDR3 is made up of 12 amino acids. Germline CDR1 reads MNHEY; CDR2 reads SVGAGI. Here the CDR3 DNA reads TGTGCCACTACTACCATGAACACTGAAGCTTTCTTT. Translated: CATTTMNTEAFF.

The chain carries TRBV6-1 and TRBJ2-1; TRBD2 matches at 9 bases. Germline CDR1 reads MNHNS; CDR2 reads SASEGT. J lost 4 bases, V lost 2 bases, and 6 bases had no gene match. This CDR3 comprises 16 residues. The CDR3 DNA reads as TGTGCCAGCAGTGAAAGAGGGCTAGCGGGATACAATGAGCAGTTCTTC. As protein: CASSERGLAGYNEQFF.

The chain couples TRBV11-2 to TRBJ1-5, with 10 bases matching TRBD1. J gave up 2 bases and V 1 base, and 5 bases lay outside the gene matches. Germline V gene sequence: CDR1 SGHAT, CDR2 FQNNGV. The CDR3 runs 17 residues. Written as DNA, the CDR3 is TGTGCCAGCAGCTTAGTTTCCGGGACAGGGGGCAATCAGCCCCAGCATTTT. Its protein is CASSLVSGTGGNQPQHF.

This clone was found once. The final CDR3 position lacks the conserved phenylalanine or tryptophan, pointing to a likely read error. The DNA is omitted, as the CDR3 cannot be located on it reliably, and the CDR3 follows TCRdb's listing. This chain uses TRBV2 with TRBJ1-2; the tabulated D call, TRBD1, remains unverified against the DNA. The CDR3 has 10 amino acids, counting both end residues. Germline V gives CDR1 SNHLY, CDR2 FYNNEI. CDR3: CASSRGTVPS.

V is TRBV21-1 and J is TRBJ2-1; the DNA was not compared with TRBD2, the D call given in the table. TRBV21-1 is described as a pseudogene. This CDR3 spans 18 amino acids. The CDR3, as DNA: TGTGCCAGCAGCATACGAAGCGGGAGTCCCCCGCTCGGGAATGAGCAGTTCTTC. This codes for CASSIRSGSPPLGNEQFF.

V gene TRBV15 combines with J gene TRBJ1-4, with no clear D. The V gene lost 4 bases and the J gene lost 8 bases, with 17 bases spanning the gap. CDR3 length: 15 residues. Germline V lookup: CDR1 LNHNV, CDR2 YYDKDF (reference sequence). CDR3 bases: TGTGCCACCAGCAAGAGGGCCGCAGGAGCGGAAAAACTGTTTTTT. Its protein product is CATSKRAAGAEKLFF.

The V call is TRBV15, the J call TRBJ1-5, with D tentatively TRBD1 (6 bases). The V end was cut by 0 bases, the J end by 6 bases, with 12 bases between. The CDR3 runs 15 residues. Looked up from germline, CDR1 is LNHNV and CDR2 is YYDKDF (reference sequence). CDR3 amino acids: CATSRERGGVQPQHF. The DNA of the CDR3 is TGTGCCACCAGCAGAGAGAGGGGGGGGGTTCAGCCCCAGCATTTT.